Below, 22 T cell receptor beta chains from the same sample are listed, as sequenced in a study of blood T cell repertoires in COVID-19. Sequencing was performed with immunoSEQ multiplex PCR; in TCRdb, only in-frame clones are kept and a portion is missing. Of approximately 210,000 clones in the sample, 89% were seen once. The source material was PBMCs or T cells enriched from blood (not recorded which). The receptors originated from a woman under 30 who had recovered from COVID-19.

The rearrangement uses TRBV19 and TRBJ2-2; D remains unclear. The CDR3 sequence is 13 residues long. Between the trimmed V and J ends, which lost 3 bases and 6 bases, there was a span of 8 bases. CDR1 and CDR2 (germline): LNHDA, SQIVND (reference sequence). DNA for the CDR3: TGTGCCAGTAGTATCGGGTGGGCCGGGGAGCTGTTTTTT. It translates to CASSIGWAGELFF.

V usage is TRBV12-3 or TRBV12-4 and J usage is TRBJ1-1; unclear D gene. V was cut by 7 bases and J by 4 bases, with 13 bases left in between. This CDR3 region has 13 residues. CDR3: CASTPWSSTEAFF. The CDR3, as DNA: TGTGCCAGCACCCCGTGGAGTAGCACTGAAGCTTTCTTT.

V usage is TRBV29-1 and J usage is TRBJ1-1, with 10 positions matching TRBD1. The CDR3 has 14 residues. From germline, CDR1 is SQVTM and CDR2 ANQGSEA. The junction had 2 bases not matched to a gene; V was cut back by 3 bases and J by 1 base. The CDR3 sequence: CSVDWDRGNTEAFF. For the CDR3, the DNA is TGCAGCGTTGACTGGGACAGGGGGAACACTGAAGCTTTCTTT.

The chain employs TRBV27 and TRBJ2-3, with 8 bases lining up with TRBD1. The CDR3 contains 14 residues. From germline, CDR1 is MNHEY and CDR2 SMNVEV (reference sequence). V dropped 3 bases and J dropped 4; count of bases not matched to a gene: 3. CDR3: CASSFQGASDTQYF. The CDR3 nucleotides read TGTGCCAGCAGTTTCCAGGGGGCATCAGATACGCAGTATTTT.

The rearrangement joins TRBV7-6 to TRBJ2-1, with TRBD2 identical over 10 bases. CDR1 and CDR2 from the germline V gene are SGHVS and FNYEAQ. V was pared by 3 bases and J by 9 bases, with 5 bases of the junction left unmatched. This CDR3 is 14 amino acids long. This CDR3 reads CASSFSGGRSEQFF. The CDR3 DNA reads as TGTGCCAGCAGCTTTAGCGGGGGGCGGAGTGAGCAGTTCTTC. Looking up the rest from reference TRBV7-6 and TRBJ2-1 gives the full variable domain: GAGVSQSPRYKVTKRGQDVALRCDPISGHVSLYWYRQALGQGPEFLTYFNYEAQQDKSGLPNDRFSAERPEGSISTLTIQRTEQRDSAMYRCASSFSGGRSEQFFGPGTRLTVL.

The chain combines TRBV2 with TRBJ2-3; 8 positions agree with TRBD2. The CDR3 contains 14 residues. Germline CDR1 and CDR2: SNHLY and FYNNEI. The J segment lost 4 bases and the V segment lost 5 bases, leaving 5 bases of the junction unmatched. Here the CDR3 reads CASSPGGPPDTQYF. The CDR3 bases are TGTGCCAGCAGTCCGGGGGGGCCCCCAGATACGCAGTATTTT.

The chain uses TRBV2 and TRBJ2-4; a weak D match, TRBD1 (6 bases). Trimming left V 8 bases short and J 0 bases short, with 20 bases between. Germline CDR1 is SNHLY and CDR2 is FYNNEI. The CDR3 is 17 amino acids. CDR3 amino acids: CASRPGWGQLAKNIQYF. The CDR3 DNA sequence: TGTGCCAGCCGTCCGGGATGGGGGCAACTAGCCAAAAACATTCAGTACTTC.

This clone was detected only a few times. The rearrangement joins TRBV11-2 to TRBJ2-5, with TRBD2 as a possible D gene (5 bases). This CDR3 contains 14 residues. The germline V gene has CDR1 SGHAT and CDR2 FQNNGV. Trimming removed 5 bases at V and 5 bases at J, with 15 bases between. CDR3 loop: CASSTPGRRETQYF. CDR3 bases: TGTGCCAGCAGCACTCCCGGCCGGAGGGAGACCCAGTACTTC. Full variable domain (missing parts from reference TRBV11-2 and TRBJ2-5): EAGVAQSPRYKIIEKRQSVAFWCNPISGHATLYWYQQILGQGPKLLIQFQNNGVVDDSQLPKDRFSAERLKGVDSTLKIQPAKLEDSAVYLCASSTPGRRETQYFGPGTRLLVL.

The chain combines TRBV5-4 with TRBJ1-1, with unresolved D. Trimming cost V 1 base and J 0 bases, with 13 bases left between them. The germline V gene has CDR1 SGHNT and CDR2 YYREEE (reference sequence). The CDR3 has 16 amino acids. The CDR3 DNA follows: TGTGCCAGCAGCTTGCATCCGGAACAGATGAACACTGAAGCTTTCTTT. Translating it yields CASSLHPEQMNTEAFF.

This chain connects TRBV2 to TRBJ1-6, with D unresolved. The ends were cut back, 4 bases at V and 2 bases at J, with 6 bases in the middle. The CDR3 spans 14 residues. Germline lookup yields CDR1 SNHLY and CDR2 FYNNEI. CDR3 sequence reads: CASSAQTYNSPLHF. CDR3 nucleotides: TGTGCCAGCAGTGCACAGACCTATAATTCACCCCTCCACTTT.

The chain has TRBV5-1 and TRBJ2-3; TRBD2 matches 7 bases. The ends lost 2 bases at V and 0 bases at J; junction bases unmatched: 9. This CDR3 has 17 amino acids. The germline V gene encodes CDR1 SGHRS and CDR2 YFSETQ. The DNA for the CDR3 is TGCGCCAGCAGCTTAGGGACTACCGCTCCTAGCACAGATACGCAGTATTTT. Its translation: CASSLGTTAPSTDTQYF. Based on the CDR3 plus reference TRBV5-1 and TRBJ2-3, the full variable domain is KAGVTQTPRYLIKTRGQQVTLSCSPISGHRSVSWYQQTPGQGLQFLFEYFSETQRNKGNFPGRFSGRQFSNSRSEMNVSTLELGDSALYLCASSLGTTAPSTDTQYFGPGTRLTVL.

The CDR3 DNA reads TGTGCCACCAGCGGACAGGCCACTCAGCCCCAGCATTTT. It codes for CATSGQATQPQHF. The chain uses TRBV24-1 and TRBJ1-5; 7 bases agree with TRBD1. The CDR3 has 13 residues. Looked up from germline, CDR1 is KGHDR and CDR2 is SFDVKD. The junction had 5 bases not matched to a gene; V was cut back by 7 bases and J by 6 bases.

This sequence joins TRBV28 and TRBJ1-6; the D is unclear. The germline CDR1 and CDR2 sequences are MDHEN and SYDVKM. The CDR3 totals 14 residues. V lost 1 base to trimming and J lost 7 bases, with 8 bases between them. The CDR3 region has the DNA TGTGCCAGCAGTTTATTTTCAGCGAATTCACCCCTCCACTTT. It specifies CASSLFSANSPLHF.

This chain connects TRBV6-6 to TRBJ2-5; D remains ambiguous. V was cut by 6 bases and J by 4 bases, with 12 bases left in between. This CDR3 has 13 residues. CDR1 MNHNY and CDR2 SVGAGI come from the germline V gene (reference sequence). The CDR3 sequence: CASSLGSPETQYF. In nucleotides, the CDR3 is TGTGCCAGCAGCCTCGGTTCCCCAGAGACCCAGTACTTC.

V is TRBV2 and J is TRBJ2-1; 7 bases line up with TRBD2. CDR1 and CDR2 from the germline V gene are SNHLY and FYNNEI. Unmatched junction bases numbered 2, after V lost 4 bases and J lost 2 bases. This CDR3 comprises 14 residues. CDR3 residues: CASSVRGAYNEQFF. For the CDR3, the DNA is TGTGCCAGCAGTGTACGGGGGGCCTACAATGAGCAGTTCTTC.

Here the CDR3 DNA reads TGTGCCAGCAGGGCGGGGTTTAGCAATCAGCCCCAGCATTTT. This encodes CASRAGFSNQPQHF. The rearrangement uses TRBV7-2 and TRBJ1-5; D gene uncertain. Per the germline V gene, CDR1 is SGHTA and CDR2 is FQGNSA. There are 14 residues in the CDR3. V was clipped by 6 bases and J by 0 bases, with 9 bases between them.

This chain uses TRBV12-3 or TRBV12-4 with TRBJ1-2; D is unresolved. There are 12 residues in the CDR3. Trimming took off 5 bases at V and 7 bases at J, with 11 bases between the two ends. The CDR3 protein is CASSAGSAGYTF. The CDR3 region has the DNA TGTGCCAGCAGTGCGGGGAGCGCTGGCTACACCTTC.

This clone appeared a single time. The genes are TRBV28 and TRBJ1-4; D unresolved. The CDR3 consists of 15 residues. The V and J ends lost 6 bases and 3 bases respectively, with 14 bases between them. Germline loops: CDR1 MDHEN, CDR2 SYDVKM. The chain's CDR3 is CASSTLRIANEKLFF. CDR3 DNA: TGTGCCAGCAGCACCCTGAGAATTGCTAATGAAAAACTGTTTTTT.

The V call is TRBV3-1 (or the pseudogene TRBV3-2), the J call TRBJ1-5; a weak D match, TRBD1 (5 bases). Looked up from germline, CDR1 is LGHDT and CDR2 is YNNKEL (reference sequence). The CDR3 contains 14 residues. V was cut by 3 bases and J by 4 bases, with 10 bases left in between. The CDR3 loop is CASSQGKGNQPQHF. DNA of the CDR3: TGTGCCAGCAGCCAGGGGAAGGGGAATCAGCCCCAGCATTTT.

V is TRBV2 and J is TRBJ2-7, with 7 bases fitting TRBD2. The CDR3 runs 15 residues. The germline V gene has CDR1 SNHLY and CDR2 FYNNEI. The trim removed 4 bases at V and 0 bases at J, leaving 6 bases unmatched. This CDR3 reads CASSVWGGSSYEQYF. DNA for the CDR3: TGTGCCAGCAGTGTATGGGGGGGTTCCTCCTACGAGCAGTACTTC.

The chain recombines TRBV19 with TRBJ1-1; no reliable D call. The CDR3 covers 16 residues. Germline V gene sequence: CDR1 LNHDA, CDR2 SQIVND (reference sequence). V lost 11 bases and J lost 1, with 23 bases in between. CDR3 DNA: TGTGCCTCTTCCCCGCAGCGTCCGGATCAGAACACTGAAGCTTTCTTT. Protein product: CASSPQRPDQNTEAFF.

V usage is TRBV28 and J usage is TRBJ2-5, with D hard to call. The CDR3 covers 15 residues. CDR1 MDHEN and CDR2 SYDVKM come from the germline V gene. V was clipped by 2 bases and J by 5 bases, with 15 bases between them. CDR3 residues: CASSLPRVQIETQYF. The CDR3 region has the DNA TGTGCCAGCAGTTTACCCCGGGTTCAGATTGAGACCCAGTACTTC.